This passage covers 11 T cell receptor beta chains from one sample sequenced in a study of cytomegalovirus exposure and HLA in healthy donors. Measured with immunoSEQ multiplex PCR; TCRdb has only the in-frame clones, and not every one. The table shows 130,000 to 150,000 clones, with approximately 84% occurring only once. The sample comprised PBMCs. The receptors come from a woman in her 30s in good health and CMV-seronegative.

V is TRBV7-3 and J is TRBJ2-2, with D possibly TRBD2 on 5 matching bases. This CDR3 is 14 amino acids long. The germline CDR1 and CDR2 sequences are SGHTA and FQGTGA. The germline V and J ends were trimmed by 5 bases and 6 bases, with 13 bases remaining between them. CDR3 region: CASSPGLKSGELFF. The CDR3 DNA reads as TGTGCCAGCAGCCCCGGACTCAAATCCGGGGAGCTGTTTTTT.

This clone was detected a few times. The chain combines TRBV18 with TRBJ1-6; D possibly corresponds to TRBD1 (6 bases). This CDR3 region has 15 residues. Between the trimmed V and J ends, which lost 3 bases and 6 bases, there was a span of 12 bases. CDR1 is KGHSH, CDR2 LQKENI, per germline. DNA for the CDR3: TGTGCCAGCTCACCGGCACAGGGTGGTAATTCACCCCTCCACTTT. Its translation: CASSPAQGGNSPLHF.

The chain combines TRBV7-2 with TRBJ2-7; 8 nucleotides align to TRBD1. Germline CDR1 and CDR2: SGHTA and FQGNSA. The J segment lost 3 bases and the V segment lost 1 base, leaving 11 bases of the junction unmatched. This CDR3 contains 17 residues. CDR3: CASSLEGVGTGIYEQYF. The CDR3 DNA is TGTGCCAGCAGCTTAGAGGGGGTCGGGACAGGTATCTACGAGCAGTACTTC.

This chain joins TRBV19 and TRBJ2-3; 7 bases agree with TRBD1. The V and J ends lost 6 bases and 3 bases, in that order; junction bases with no gene match: 12. The CDR3 sequence is 16 residues long. Germline assignment: CDR1 LNHDA and CDR2 SQIVND (reference sequence). The CDR3 protein is CASSTRKGASTDTQYF. In DNA, the CDR3 is TGTGCCAGTAGCACTCGGAAGGGGGCATCGACAGATACGCAGTATTTT.

V is TRBV5-6 and J is TRBJ2-2; perhaps TRBD1 as D (6 bases). V dropped 1 base and J dropped 5 bases, with 15 bases sitting between them. The length of the CDR3 is 16 residues. Germline assignment: CDR1 SGHDT and CDR2 YYEEEE. The CDR3 here is CASSLLTGLGTGELFF. In DNA, the CDR3 is TGTGCCAGCAGCTTGCTCACAGGGTTAGGTACCGGGGAGCTGTTTTTT.

The genes are TRBV28 and TRBJ2-7; tentatively, D is TRBD2 (6 bases). Germline CDR1 is MDHEN and CDR2 is SYDVKM. V gave up 4 bases and J gave up 0 bases, with 13 bases separating them. The CDR3 spans 15 residues. The chain's CDR3 is CASSSGGEDSYEQYF. Written as DNA, the CDR3 is TGTGCCAGCAGTTCTGGTGGGGAGGACTCCTACGAGCAGTACTTC.

The chain is built from TRBV9 and TRBJ1-4; D ambiguous. This CDR3 has 13 residues. The V end lost 3 bases, the J end lost 8 bases, and 11 bases lay between the germline ends. The V gene's germline CDR1 is SGDLS and CDR2 YYNGEE. CDR3: CASSESPVEKLFF. The CDR3 nucleotides are TGTGCCAGCAGCGAGTCCCCGGTAGAAAAACTGTTTTTT.

This chain links TRBV5-1 with TRBJ1-5, with 7 nucleotides matching TRBD1. Trimming at V came to 4 bases and at J to 3 bases, leaving 7 bases not matched to a gene. The germline V gene has CDR1 SGHRS and CDR2 YFSETQ. The CDR3 runs to 15 residues. The CDR3 here is CASSTTGQTNQPQHF. The CDR3 DNA is TGCGCCAGCAGCACGACGGGACAGACCAATCAGCCCCAGCATTTT.

The chain links TRBV7-9 to TRBJ2-5; no reliable D call. CDR1 is SEHNR and CDR2 is FQNEAQ in the germline V gene (reference sequence). The CDR3 spans 11 residues. V was trimmed by 6 bases and J by 5 bases, leaving 7 bases between them. Here the CDR3 DNA reads TGTGCCAGCAGGGGCTGGGAGACCCAGTACTTC. Translating it yields CASRGWETQYF.

The chain uses TRBV7-2 and TRBJ2-7, with D perhaps matching TRBD2 (6 bases). CDR1 is SGHTA and CDR2 is FQGNSA in the germline V gene. This CDR3 spans 15 amino acids. With 1 base removed from V and 6 bases from J, the gap between germline ends came to 16 bases. In DNA, the CDR3 is TGTGCCAGCAGCTTAGTGTACGGCGGGGTGGGCGAGCAGTACTTC. This encodes CASSLVYGGVGEQYF.

This chain connects TRBV9 to TRBJ2-6; TRBD1 is a possible D gene (5 bases). Germline V gene data show CDR1 as SGDLS and CDR2 as YYNGEE. V gave up 4 bases and J gave up 4 bases, with 12 bases separating them. The CDR3 loop spans 15 amino acids. The CDR3, as DNA: TGTGCCAGCAGCCCAAGGGGTTCGGGGGCCAACGTCCTGACTTTC. This translates into CASSPRGSGANVLTF.